This record concerns one T cell receptor beta chain sequence. This record belongs to a study of T-cell reconstitution after alpha-beta-depleted transplantation in children. Construction of the TCRbeta library involved unique molecular identifiers. TCRdb re-derived calls from the PCR reads in MiXCR, one entry per CDR3 protein. The sample has about 540,000 distinct CDR3 sequences; 18% are singletons. This CDR3 contains 15 residues. Germline values: CDR1 MNHEY, CDR2 SMNVEV (reference sequence). J lost 2 bases, V lost 4 bases, and 7 bases had no gene match. V and J are TRBV27 and TRBJ2-7; 8 nucleotides align to TRBD1. The TCR was taken from a human donor who donated a stem cell graft to a child with acute lymphoblastic leukemia. Sequencing used PBMCs from the stem cell graft donor, obtained from the stem cell graft. The CDR3 DNA reads as TGTGCCAGCAGTTGGGCGGGGACAGGAACCTACGAGCAGTACTTC. Encoded protein: CASSWAGTGTYEQYF.